The next 18 T cell receptor beta chains were all read from a single sample in a study of blood T cell repertoires in COVID-19. Sequencing used immunoSEQ multiplex PCR; TCRdb keeps in-frame clones, though not all of them. The sample records over 200,000 clones, less than 90% being singletons. Sequencing was done on a sample of PBMCs or T cells enriched from blood (not recorded which). The receptor set was obtained from a woman aged 45 to 65 in a cohort exposed to, infected with or recovered from COVID-19 (not recorded which).

In its sample, this clone was seen many times. The chain combines TRBV4-1 with TRBJ1-6; tentatively, D is TRBD1 (6 bases). V shed 5 bases and J shed 0 bases, with 11 bases lying between them. In germline, CDR1 is MGHRA, CDR2 YSYEKL. The CDR3 contains 16 residues. The DNA of the CDR3 is TGCGCCAGCAGCAGACAGGAGAGCTCCTATAATTCACCCCTCCACTTT. Its protein product is CASSRQESSYNSPLHF.

This rearrangement joins TRBV9 to TRBJ2-1; 7 nucleotides align to TRBD1. Germline V lookup: CDR1 SGDLS, CDR2 YYNGEE. The V and J ends lost 0 bases and 4 bases, in that order; junction bases with no gene match: 7. The CDR3 sequence is 16 residues long. The CDR3, as DNA: TGTGCCAGCAGCGTAGGATTTACAGGGGCTTACAATGAGCAGTTCTTC. It yields the protein CASSVGFTGAYNEQFF.

The chain employs TRBV9 and TRBJ1-1, with TRBD1 as a possible D gene (5 bases). CDR3 length: 15 residues. Per germline, CDR1 SGDLS and CDR2 YYNGEE. V lost 3 bases, J lost 0 bases, and 12 bases lay in between. The CDR3 DNA is TGTGCCAGCAGCGCCCGACAGAGTATGAACACTGAAGCTTTCTTT. Amino acids: CASSARQSMNTEAFF.

The CDR3 region is CASSPRTSSYEQYF. The CDR3 DNA sequence: TGTGCCAGCAGCCCAAGGACTAGCTCCTACGAGCAGTACTTC. The V gene is TRBV7-6, the J gene TRBJ2-7, with TRBD2 identical over 7 bases. The germline CDR1 and CDR2 sequences are SGHVS and FNYEAQ. J lost 0 bases, V lost 5 bases, and 4 bases had no gene match. The CDR3 spans 14 residues.

The chain recombines TRBV5-1 with TRBJ2-7; TRBD1 might be the D (5 bases). Germline assignment: CDR1 SGHRS and CDR2 YFSETQ. The CDR3 extends over 15 amino acids. V was clipped by 0 bases and J by 3 bases, with 13 bases between them. DNA of the CDR3: TGCGCCAGCAGCTTGGACGACAGCCCCTTCTACGAGCAGTACTTC. This gives the protein CASSLDDSPFYEQYF.

This clone was seen a few times. This chain connects TRBV9 to TRBJ2-3, with 9 nucleotides matching TRBD2. This CDR3 contains 15 residues. Germline-derived CDR1 and CDR2 are SGDLS and YYNGEE. V shed 6 bases and J 6 bases; nucleotides not matched to a gene: 11. CDR3: CASNRLAGVFDTQYF. CDR3 in DNA: TGTGCCAGCAACCGTTTAGCGGGGGTATTTGATACGCAGTATTTT. Using reference TRBV9 and TRBJ2-3 for the parts outside the CDR3, the full variable domain is DSGVTQTPKHLITATGQRVTLRCSPRSGDLSVYWYQQSLDQGLQFLIQYYNGEERAKGNILERFSAQQFPDLHSELNLSSLELGDSALYFCASNRLAGVFDTQYFGPGTRLTVL.

This chain connects TRBV30 to TRBJ1-6; D possibly corresponds to TRBD1 (6 bases). The CDR3 has 15 residues. V was pared by 0 bases and J by 9 bases, with 15 bases between. From germline, CDR1 is GTSNPN and CDR2 SVGIG (reference sequence). The CDR3 DNA sequence: TGTGCCTGGAGTGTAGGTCAGGGGAGAGGTTCACCCCTCCACTTT. Protein: CAWSVGQGRGSPLHF. Combining the CDR3 with reference TRBV30 and TRBJ1-6 gives the whole variable domain SQTIHQWPATLVQPVGSPLSLECTVEGTSNPNLYWYRQAAGRGLQLLFYSVGIGQISSEVPQNLSASRPQDRQFILSSKKLLLSDSGFYLCAWSVGQGRGSPLHFGNGTRLTVT.

The sample holds one count of this clone. This rearrangement joins TRBV5-5 to TRBJ1-2, with 7 bases fitting TRBD1. The CDR3 is 12 amino acids. V dropped 4 bases and J dropped 8; count of bases not matched to a gene: 5. CDR1 and CDR2 (germline): SGHKS, YYEKEE (reference sequence). The DNA for the CDR3 is TGTGCCAGCAGCCAGACAGGGTGGGGCTACACCTTC. Protein: CASSQTGWGYTF.

The chain has TRBV7-2 and TRBJ2-5; the D gene is possibly TRBD2 (5 bases). Germline V lookup: CDR1 SGHTA, CDR2 FQGNSA. Deletions cut 1 base from V and 5 bases from J, with 14 bases between. This CDR3 region has 15 residues. The chain's CDR3 is CASSLGTHLRETQYF. The CDR3 coding sequence is TGTGCCAGCAGCTTAGGGACTCACCTCCGGGAGACCCAGTACTTC.

This chain uses TRBV29-1 with TRBJ2-7, with D hard to call. There are 15 residues in the CDR3. The V gene lost 0 bases and the J gene lost 1 base, with 13 bases spanning the gap. The germline V gene has CDR1 SQVTM and CDR2 ANQGSEA. CDR3 in amino acids: CSVEDPSDPSYEQYF. In DNA, the CDR3 is TGCAGCGTTGAAGATCCGAGCGACCCTTCCTACGAGCAGTACTTC.

J is TRBJ1-3 and V is TRBV19; D unresolved. The germline gives CDR1 LNHDA, CDR2 SQIVND (reference sequence). V was pared by 0 bases and J by 1 base, with 7 bases between. The CDR3 contains 15 residues. In DNA form, the CDR3 reads TGTGCCAGTAGTATAGATCGAGGTTCTGGAAACACCATATATTTT. This translates into CASSIDRGSGNTIYF.

The gene calls are TRBV6-2 or TRBV6-3 and TRBJ2-1, with D tentatively TRBD2 (6 bases). The V end was cut by 5 bases, the J end by 4 bases, with 18 bases between. CDR3 length: 16 amino acids. In germline, CDR1 is MNHEY, CDR2 SVGEGT. The CDR3 DNA follows: TGTGCCAGCAGTCGGAATCGGGGGTCCCCTTACAATGAGCAGTTCTTC. It yields the protein CASSRNRGSPYNEQFF.

This clone was observed a few times. The J gene is TRBJ1-1, the V gene TRBV9, with D unresolved. The CDR3 consists of 12 residues. The germline gives CDR1 SGDLS, CDR2 YYNGEE. V was shortened by 0 bases and J by 5 bases, with 5 bases between the two germline ends. The CDR3 sequence: CASSVAETEAFF. The CDR3 DNA sequence: TGTGCCAGCAGCGTAGCAGAAACTGAAGCTTTCTTT.

The chain employs TRBV9 and TRBJ1-4, with D unresolved. V shed 0 bases and J shed 4 bases, with 7 bases lying between them. CDR3 length: 14 amino acids. The germline CDR1 and CDR2 sequences are SGDLS and YYNGEE. In DNA form, the CDR3 reads TGTGCCAGCAGCGTAGGAGGGATTAATGAAAAACTGTTTTTT. Translation gives CASSVGGINEKLFF.

The chain combines TRBV11-1 with TRBJ2-7; D perhaps matches TRBD1 (6 bases). The germline V gene has CDR1 SGHAT and CDR2 FQDESV (reference sequence). Trimming shortened V by 6 bases and J by 3 bases, and 9 bases separated the two germline ends. The CDR3 loop spans 12 amino acids. CDR3 in DNA: TGTGCCAGCAGACACAGGGTCTACGAGCAGTACTTC. It yields the protein CASRHRVYEQYF. Looking up the rest from reference TRBV11-1 and TRBJ2-7 gives the full variable domain: EAEVAQSPRYKITEKSQAVAFWCDPISGHATLYWYRQILGQGPELLVQFQDESVVDDSQLPKDRFSAERLKGVDSTLKIQPAELGDSAMYLCASRHRVYEQYFGPGTRLTVT.

This rearrangement joins TRBV9 to TRBJ2-2; perhaps TRBD1 as D (7 bases). Germline-derived CDR1 and CDR2 are SGDLS and YYNGEE. CDR3 length: 16 amino acids. V dropped 4 bases and J dropped 4 bases, with 17 bases sitting between them. For the CDR3, the DNA is TGTGCCAGCAGCTTCCACAGGGGAGGAGGCACCGGGGAGCTGTTTTTT. This codes for CASSFHRGGGTGELFF.

The chain is built from TRBV7-3 and TRBJ1-2; 10 bases are a match to TRBD1. The germline V gene has CDR1 SGHTA and CDR2 FQGTGA. The CDR3 sequence is 14 residues long. With 3 bases clipped from V and 5 bases from J, the junction kept 3 bases outside the gene matches. The CDR3 DNA is TGTGCCAGCAGCTTGGGACAGGGGTCTTATGGCTACACCTTC. Its protein is CASSLGQGSYGYTF.

A remark on this clone: Within the sample, other DNA sequences also encode this same CDR3. V and J are TRBV28 and TRBJ1-2; D gene uncertain. V was cut by 6 bases and J by 0 bases, with 11 bases left in between. The CDR3 consists of 14 residues. Germline V gene lookup returns CDR1 MDHEN and CDR2 SYDVKM. The CDR3 protein is CASSLRQANYGYTF. The CDR3 region has the DNA TGTGCCAGCAGCCTCCGACAAGCTAACTATGGCTACACCTTC.